This T cell receptor (beta chain) was sequenced during a study of human T cells and chemical hapten exposure. MiXCR was run by TCRdb on the RACE reads, yielding one entry per CDR3 protein. The data show some 80,000 distinct CDR3 sequences, approximately 12% seen once. Time point here: patch test 1, 2 weeks after DPC sensitization. Treatment here: therapeutic diphenylcyclopropenone sensitization with weekly scalp DPC. RNA extraction used unfractionated whole blood as the source of total RNA. Study-level results: Compared with pre-sensitization or healthy control sets, expanded TCRs clustered more. Because they had alopecia, donors may respond immunologically unlike healthy people.

This clonotype has a handful of counts. The antigen remains undetermined. Per germline, CDR1 KGHSH and CDR2 LQKENI. CDR3 length: 13 residues. V lost 2 bases, J lost 9 bases, and 8 bases lay in between. Sequenced here: whole blood, sampled in connection with sensitization to the hapten diphenylcyclopropenone (DPC). The clonotype was recovered from a woman in her forties or fifties with alopecia areata. Some clones in this sample may be carry-over from other donors' samples. The rearrangement joins TRBV18 to TRBJ1-6, with a weak D call TRBD1 (5 bases). The CDR3 is CASSPTTASPLHF. CDR3 sequence (DNA): TGTGCCAGCTCACCAACGACAGCTTCACCCCTCCACTTT.